This paragraph reports one T cell receptor (beta chain). Its antigen is unknown. These data belong to a study of shared clonotypes between healthy human individuals. About the study: Donors consisted of two women and three men between 18 and 49. CD4 naive cells filled three plates per donor, CD4 memory three, CD8 naive two and CD8 memory one. Study results and limitations: Naive subsets tended to show greater estimated richness than memory subsets. Enrolling few donors narrowed the genetic and exposure-history diversity that was represented.

Method: immunoSEQ multiplex PCR; TCRdb's copy keeps in-frame clones and lacks some. In the table there are about 680,000 clones, about 80% of which are singletons. In germline, CDR1 is MDHEN, CDR2 SYDVKM. The CDR3 covers 15 residues. Trimming took 6 bases from V and 1 from J, leaving 16 bases between them. This sequence was found in a woman in her 30s in good health. The specimen was memory CD4+ T cells sorted from blood. As for subset: CD45RA-negative fraction. The chain carries TRBV28 and TRBJ2-7; D might be TRBD1 or TRBD2, each matching 5 bases. The CDR3 bases are TGTGCCAGCAGCCCTGGGACGGAAAGATCCTACGAGCAGTACTTC. It translates to CASSPGTERSYEQYF.